The 12 T cell receptor beta chains in this list originate from one sample, sequenced in a study of T cells in Graves' hyperthyroidism and ophthalmopathy. Amplification of TCR beta CDR3 regions used RNA as the template. In the first-round RT-PCR of the TCR CDR3, the HTBI primer set was used. Each CDR3 protein is one row after TCRdb ran MiXCR on the multiplex PCR reads. The sample has more than 300,000 distinct CDR3 sequences, around 15% seen once; the top ten hold about 20%. The sequenced material came from blood. The receptors come from a woman aged 25 to 39 with Graves' ophthalmopathy.

This clonotype was detected ten times or more. The genes are TRBV28 and TRBJ2-1; the D gene is possibly TRBD2 (7 bases). V lost 3 bases and J 8 bases, leaving 17 bases between the germline ends. The CDR3 is made up of 15 amino acids. Germline V gene data show CDR1 as MDHEN and CDR2 as SYDVKM. As DNA, the CDR3 is TGTGCCAGCAGTTTTAGGGGGGCCAGCGGGGATGAGCAGTTCTTC. Translating it yields CASSFRGASGDEQFF.

This clonotype was seen at least ten times. The rearrangement links TRBV10-2 to TRBJ2-3; D might be TRBD1 (6 bases). Germline assignment: CDR1 WSHSY and CDR2 SAAADI. Trimming left V 6 bases short and J 2 bases short, with 12 bases between. The CDR3 runs to 14 residues. CDR3 loop: CASRGATLTDTQYF. The CDR3 nucleotides are TGCGCCAGCAGGGGGGCGACACTCACAGATACGCAGTATTTT.

The table lists this clonotype with many counts. The chain combines TRBV6-2 or TRBV6-3 with TRBJ1-5; D may be TRBD1 (5 bases). The germline V gene has CDR1 MNHEY and CDR2 SVGEGT. V lost 0 bases, J lost 7 bases, and 10 bases lay in between. CDR3 length: 14 residues. This CDR3 is CASSYSEGKQPQHF. Here the CDR3 DNA reads TGTGCCAGCAGTTACTCAGAGGGGAAGCAGCCCCAGCATTTT.

This clonotype was seen ten or more times. V usage is TRBV2 and J usage is TRBJ2-7; the D gene is possibly TRBD1 (6 bases). This CDR3 has 12 residues. V was pared by 6 bases and J by 5 bases, with 11 bases between. Germline V gene data show CDR1 as SNHLY and CDR2 as FYNNEI. CDR3 amino acids: CASRMTGNEQYF. The DNA of the CDR3 is TGTGCCAGCAGGATGACAGGAAACGAGCAGTACTTC.

This clonotype has a count of ten or more. This chain joins TRBV13 and TRBJ1-2; 8 bases align to TRBD1. Germline loops: CDR1 PRHDT, CDR2 FYEKMQ (reference sequence). This CDR3 region has 13 residues. V shed 0 bases, J shed 8 bases, and the junction held 2 bases outside the gene matches. The CDR3 sequence: CASSLGPGGGYTF. The CDR3 DNA reads TGTGCCAGCAGCTTAGGTCCAGGGGGCGGCTACACCTTC.

This clonotype occurred many times. The V gene is TRBV7-9, the J gene TRBJ2-7, with unresolved D. The CDR3 is made up of 12 amino acids. CDR1 is SEHNR, CDR2 FQNEAQ, per germline (reference sequence). Trimming pared 10 bases from V and 1 base from J, leaving 11 bases between. CDR3 sequence reads: CANDGVSYEQYF. The CDR3 coding sequence is TGTGCCAACGATGGGGTATCCTACGAGCAGTACTTC.

The J gene is TRBJ2-1, the V gene TRBV9; D is undetermined. There are 16 residues in the CDR3. Germline V gives CDR1 SGDLS, CDR2 YYNGEE. V lost 0 bases to trimming and J lost 4 bases, with 14 bases between them. CDR3 loop: CASSVEGVPAYNEQFF. The CDR3 region has the DNA TGTGCCAGCAGCGTAGAAGGAGTTCCAGCGTACAATGAGCAGTTCTTC.

This clonotype has a handful of counts. In DNA, the CDR3 is TGCAGTGCTAGAGGGGCAAACACTGAAGCTTTCTTT. Amino acids: CSARGANTEAFF. V is TRBV20-1 and J is TRBJ1-1, with D unclear. CDR1 is DFQATT and CDR2 is SNEGSKA in the germline V gene (reference sequence). The CDR3 consists of 12 residues. V was clipped by 1 base and J by 2 bases, with 5 bases between them.

Only one count was recorded for this clonotype. This chain links TRBV9 with TRBJ2-1; the match to TRBD2 covers 11 bases. The CDR3 runs to 15 residues. CDR1 SGDLS and CDR2 YYNGEE come from the germline V gene. V was clipped by 2 bases and J by 4 bases; unmatched bases: 2. CDR3 in DNA: TGTGCCAGCAGCGTGGCTAGCGGGGGGTACAATGAGCAGTTCTTC. Its protein product is CASSVASGGYNEQFF.

This clonotype was detected many times. The chain combines TRBV28 with TRBJ1-6; D may be TRBD1 (5 bases). The CDR3 runs 15 residues. Germline V gene lookup returns CDR1 MDHEN and CDR2 SYDVKM. V was trimmed by 3 bases and J by 5 bases, leaving 11 bases between them. The CDR3 DNA reads TGTGCCAGCAGTTTCCCTCAAGGGGATAATTCACCCCTCCACTTT. Its protein is CASSFPQGDNSPLHF.

J is TRBJ2-3 and V is TRBV11-2; 7 bases align to TRBD2. CDR3 length equals 15 residues. V dropped 3 bases and J dropped 6; count of bases not matched to a gene: 9. From germline, CDR1 is SGHAT and CDR2 FQNNGV. DNA of the CDR3: TGTGCCAGCAGCTTTTCGCGGGAGCGACCGGATACGCAGTATTTT. This encodes CASSFSRERPDTQYF.

This chain uses TRBV12-3 or TRBV12-4 with TRBJ2-7; the D call may be TRBD1 or TRBD2 (5 bases each). The CDR3 sequence is 12 residues long. V lost 8 bases and J lost 3, with 11 bases in between. This CDR3 is CASGRDHYEQYF. The CDR3 bases are TGTGCCAGCGGTCGGGACCACTACGAGCAGTACTTC.